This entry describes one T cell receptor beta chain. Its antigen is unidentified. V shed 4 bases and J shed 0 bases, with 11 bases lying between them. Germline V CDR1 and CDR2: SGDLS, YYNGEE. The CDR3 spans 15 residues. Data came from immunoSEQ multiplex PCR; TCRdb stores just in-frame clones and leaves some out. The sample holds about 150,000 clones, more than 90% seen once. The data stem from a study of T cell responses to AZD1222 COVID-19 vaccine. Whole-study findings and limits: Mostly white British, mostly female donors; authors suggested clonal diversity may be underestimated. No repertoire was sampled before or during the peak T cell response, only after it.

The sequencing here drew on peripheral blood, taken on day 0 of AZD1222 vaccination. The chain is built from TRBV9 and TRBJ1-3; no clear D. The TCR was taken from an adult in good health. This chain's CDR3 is CASSSGLNSGNTIYF. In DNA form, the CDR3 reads TGTGCCAGCAGCTCCGGGTTGAACTCTGGAAACACCATATATTTT.